This T cell receptor beta chain was sequenced for a study of cytomegalovirus exposure and HLA in healthy donors. The V end lost 3 bases, the J end lost 5 bases, and 12 bases lay between the germline ends. This CDR3 has 14 residues. From germline, CDR1 is SGHRS and CDR2 YFSETQ. PCR involved 60 Vbeta and 13 Jbeta primers. Assay: immunoSEQ multiplex PCR; the TCRdb copy retains only in-frame clones and omits some. Of more than 90,000 clones in the sample, around 70% were seen once. Turning to this clone: As yet, its antigen is unknown.

Study observations and caveats: Donors belonging to an Asian-associated ancestry cluster reportedly showed fewer N-insertions in productive TCRs than the roughly 700-donor mean, according to what a later analysis found. TCR beta V segments were, for the most part, productive about 87% or about 30% of the time in an earlier analysis.

Material: PBMCs. The sequence was obtained from a man in his fifties in good health and CMV-seronegative. The rearrangement uses TRBV5-1 and TRBJ2-1; weak D call: TRBD2 (5 bases). The CDR3 sequence is CASSSRPGNNEQFF. The DNA for the CDR3 is TGCGCCAGCAGCTCCCGACCGGGGAACAATGAGCAGTTCTTC.